A selection of T cell receptor beta chains follows, all from one sample in a study of blood T cells in healthy people across ages. MiXCR, run by TCRdb on the 5' RACE reads, gives a single entry per CDR3 protein. Among 850,000 to 1,100,000 distinct CDR3 sequences, 35% to 40% were seen once, and the ten largest hold less than 15%. Sequenced input: blood. These receptors originate from a man between 18 and 35 years old in good health. Each CDR3 is given with its conserved first and last residue. The order of the fields is V gene, D gene, clone size, J gene, CDR3 protein, CDR3 DNA. D genes are given only for firm matches. Expanded clones are given a class, and other clones once, few, many or no size at all.

TRBV9,-,-,TRBJ2-5,CASSVVGVPYNEQYF,TGTGCCAGCAGCGTAGTAGGGGTACCCTACAATGAGCAGTACTTC
TRBV29-1,-,-,TRBJ2-3,CSAGGASTDTQYF,TGCAGCGCTGGAGGGGCAAGCACAGATACGCAGTATTTT
TRBV10-3,-,-,TRBJ1-1,CAIRDGVRNTEAFF,TGTGCCATCAGAGACGGGGTACGGAACACTGAAGCTTTCTTT
TRBV6-6,TRBD1,-,TRBJ1-5,CASSPGDSSSNQPQHF,TGTGCCAGCAGTCCCGGGGACAGTTCGAGCAATCAGCCCCAGCATTTT
TRBV21-1,-,few,TRBJ2-7,CASSHINREDSYEQYF,TGTGCCAGCAGCCATATAAACAGGGAGGACTCCTACGAGCAGTACTTC
TRBV5-4,TRBD2,-,TRBJ2-7,CASSRGLASSYNEQYF,TGTGCCAGCAGCCGGGGACTAGCGAGCTCCTACAATGAGCAGTACTTC
TRBV27,TRBD1,few,TRBJ2-1,CASSFRPDRDYNEQFF,TGTGCCAGCAGTTTCCGCCCGGACAGGGACTACAATGAGCAGTTCTTC
TRBV6-5,TRBD1,-,TRBJ1-2,CASSSPGTGDFAYGYTF,TGTGCCAGCAGTTCCCCCGGGACAGGGGATTTTGCTTATGGCTACACCTTC
TRBV20-1,TRBD1,-,TRBJ1-5,CSAGQGWNQPQHF,TGCAGTGCGGGACAGGGGTGGAATCAGCCCCAGCATTTT
TRBV20-1,-,-,TRBJ2-3,CSARDGQTTDTQYF,TGCAGTGCCAGGGACGGCCAAACCACAGATACGCAGTATTTT
TRBV6-6,-,few,TRBJ2-3,CASSYGHTDTQYF,TGTGCCAGCAGTTATGGTCACACAGATACGCAGTATTTT
TRBV2,-,-,TRBJ1-1,CASGEAGVGSEAFF,TGTGCCAGCGGAGAAGCAGGGGTGGGATCTGAAGCTTTCTTT
TRBV20-1,-,-,TRBJ2-3,CSAREMDTQYF,TGCAGTGCTAGAGAAATGGATACGCAGTATTTT
TRBV29-1,-,-,TRBJ2-2,CSVERWRAGNTGELFF,TGCAGCGTTGAGAGGTGGAGGGCAGGTAACACCGGGGAGCTGTTTTTT
TRBV7-9,-,-,TRBJ1-1,CASSISLDTEAFF,TGTGCCAGCAGCATTTCACTAGACACTGAAGCTTTCTTT
TRBV7-2,TRBD2,-,TRBJ2-3,CASSPPSASGGTNTQYF,TGTGCCAGCAGCCCCCCCTCGGCTAGCGGGGGGACAAATACGCAGTATTTT
TRBV10-3,TRBD1,-,TRBJ2-7,CAISERQGAYEQYF,TGTGCCATCAGTGAGCGACAGGGGGCTTACGAGCAGTACTTC
TRBV6-5,TRBD1,-,TRBJ1-6,CASSYGTVSAQLHF,TGTGCCAGCAGTTACGGGACAGTCTCCGCCCAACTCCACTTT
TRBV20-1,-,-,TRBJ2-3,CSAAPPSDTQYF,TGCAGTGCAGCCCCTCCCAGCGATACGCAGTATTTT
TRBV29-1,-,few,TRBJ2-2,CSVEDHGGRGTGELFF,TGCAGCGTTGAAGATCACGGGGGCCGCGGCACCGGGGAGCTGTTTTTT
TRBV7-9,-,-,TRBJ1-1,CASSSSIEAFF,TGTGCCAGCAGCTCATCTATTGAAGCTTTCTTT
TRBV29-1,-,-,TRBJ2-6,CSVEVPGTFRSGANVLTF,TGCAGCGTTGAGGTTCCCGGGACTTTCCGCTCTGGGGCCAACGTCCTGACTTTC